Shown below are 9 T cell receptor beta chains from a single sample sequenced in a study of control samples from healthy donors and cancer patients. The assay was immunoSEQ multiplex PCR, and TCRdb's table has in-frame clones only and misses some. Its table lists about 190,000 clones. What was sequenced was blood. These receptors came from a woman younger than 45 in good health.

The chain recombines TRBV3-1 (or the pseudogene TRBV3-2) with TRBJ2-2; a possible D gene is TRBD1 (5 bases). V was clipped by 1 base and J by 4 bases, with 13 bases between them. Per the germline V gene, CDR1 is LGHDT and CDR2 is YNNKEL (reference sequence). The CDR3 covers 16 residues. The CDR3 region has the DNA TGTGCCAGCAGCCAAGTTCAGGACACCCTCACCGGGGAGCTGTTTTTT. Amino acids: CASSQVQDTLTGELFF.

This chain connects TRBV19 to TRBJ2-7, with D maybe TRBD2 (5 bases). Trimming removed 5 bases from V and 4 bases from J, with 18 bases in between. The CDR3 is made up of 15 amino acids. Germline loops: CDR1 LNHDA, CDR2 SQIVND (reference sequence). The CDR3 coding sequence is TGTGCCAGTAGTCCATACGAGGAGGCCGGTTACGAGCAGTACTTC. Translation gives CASSPYEEAGYEQYF. Variable domain in full (rest from reference TRBV19 and TRBJ2-7): DGGITQSPKYLFRKEGQNVTLSCEQNLNHDAMYWYRQDPGQGLRLIYYSQIVNDFQKGDIAEGYSVSREKKESFPLTVTSAQKNPTAFYLCASSPYEEAGYEQYFGPGTRLTVT.

The CDR3 loop reads CASSLMWDSGSGELFF. The CDR3 DNA reads as TGTGCCAGCAGCTTAATGTGGGACTCCGGATCCGGGGAGCTGTTTTTT. The V gene is TRBV7-2, the J gene TRBJ2-2; a weak D match, TRBD2 (6 bases). V was shortened by 2 bases and J by 6 bases, with 16 bases between the two germline ends. Germline CDR1 SGHTA, CDR2 FQGNSA. CDR3 length: 16 residues.

V gene TRBV24-1 combines with J gene TRBJ2-5; 8 bases are a match to TRBD2. Trimming removed 4 bases from V and 4 bases from J; junction bases left unmatched: 4. The CDR3 has 14 amino acids. CDR1 KGHDR and CDR2 SFDVKD come from the germline V gene. In nucleotides, the CDR3 is TGTGCCACCAGTGACCCCCGGGGGGGAGAGACCCAGTACTTC. It codes for CATSDPRGGETQYF.

The gene calls are TRBV7-9 and TRBJ1-2; D gene ambiguous. V lost 0 bases to trimming and J lost 6 bases, with 17 bases between them. This CDR3 comprises 16 residues. Germline V gene lookup returns CDR1 SEHNR and CDR2 FQNEAQ (reference sequence). The CDR3 coding sequence is TGTGCCAGCAGCTTAGCGCCAGTGGTGGGAGACGATGGCTACACCTTC. Translation: CASSLAPVVGDDGYTF.

The chain recombines TRBV30 with TRBJ1-2; no clear D. Looked up from germline, CDR1 is GTSNPN and CDR2 is SVGIG (reference sequence). Trimming removed 7 bases at V and 0 bases at J, with 12 bases between. This CDR3 comprises 13 residues. As DNA, the CDR3 is TGTGCCTCGTACGATAGAACTAACTATGGCTACACCTTC. This gives the protein CASYDRTNYGYTF.

V gene TRBV30 combines with J gene TRBJ1-1; 9 bases align to TRBD1. There are 14 residues in the CDR3. V shed 2 bases, J shed 10 bases, and the junction held 11 bases outside the gene matches. Germline V gene data show CDR1 as GTSNPN and CDR2 as SVGIG (reference sequence). CDR3 region: CAWSRDRETGGAFF. CDR3 sequence (DNA): TGTGCCTGGAGTCGGGACAGGGAGACGGGGGGAGCTTTCTTT. Full variable domain (outside the CDR3, taken from reference TRBV30 and TRBJ1-1): SQTIHQWPATLVQPVGSPLSLECTVEGTSNPNLYWYRQAAGRGLQLLFYSVGIGQISSEVPQNLSASRPQDRQFILSSKKLLLSDSGFYLCAWSRDRETGGAFFGQGTRLTVV.

The V and J genes are TRBV2 and TRBJ2-3; D remains ambiguous. The CDR3 is 12 amino acids. V was cut by 5 bases and J by 2 bases, with 5 bases left in between. Germline CDR1 and CDR2: SNHLY and FYNNEI. In DNA form, the CDR3 reads TGTGCCAGCAGTTATTACACAGATACGCAGTATTTT. Protein sequence: CASSYYTDTQYF.

The chain uses TRBV4-2 and TRBJ1-5; TRBD1 matches at 8 bases. The germline V gene has CDR1 LGHNA and CDR2 YNFKEQ. CDR3 length: 14 amino acids. V was clipped by 4 bases and J by 6 bases; unmatched bases: 5. Here the CDR3 DNA reads TGTGCCAGCAGCCGGACAGGGATGAGTCAGCCCCAGCATTTT. This translates into CASSRTGMSQPQHF.